This entry lists 19 T cell receptor beta chains sequenced from one sample in a study of blood T cell repertoires in COVID-19. Sequencing used immunoSEQ multiplex PCR; TCRdb keeps in-frame clones, though not all of them. Of over 200,000 clones in the sample, roughly 86% were seen once. The sample taken for sequencing was peripheral blood. The receptor set was obtained from a woman aged 25 to 45 with acute or convalescent COVID-19.

The chain combines TRBV6-5 with TRBJ1-1, with D possibly TRBD1 on 5 matching bases. The V and J ends lost 5 bases and 1 base respectively, with 8 bases between them. Looked up from germline, CDR1 is MNHEY and CDR2 is SVGAGI. The CDR3 spans 13 residues. CDR3 coding DNA: TGTGCCAGCAGTACAGGACGGAACACTGAAGCTTTCTTT. Protein sequence: CASSTGRNTEAFF.

The CDR3 nucleotides are TGTGCCAGCAGCTACGGTACTAGCGGGAAGGTGGGCTACGAGCAGTACTTC. This translates into CASSYGTSGKVGYEQYF. The genes are TRBV2 and TRBJ2-7, with 10 bases fitting TRBD2. In germline, CDR1 is SNHLY, CDR2 FYNNEI. This CDR3 spans 17 amino acids. Trimming removed 6 bases from V and 3 bases from J; junction bases left unmatched: 14.

The J gene is TRBJ1-1, the V gene TRBV19; 7 positions match TRBD1. V trimming: 5 bases; J trimming: 1 base; junction bases outside the gene matches: 1. CDR1 LNHDA and CDR2 SQIVND come from the germline V gene (reference sequence). There are 13 residues in the CDR3. The CDR3 loop reads CASSWTGNTEAFF. The CDR3 DNA reads TGTGCCAGTAGTTGGACAGGGAACACTGAAGCTTTCTTT.

J is TRBJ2-1 and V is TRBV10-1; a weak D match, TRBD1 (6 bases). The V end lost 3 bases, the J end lost 7 bases, and 13 bases lay between the germline ends. The CDR3 length is 14 residues. The germline V gene encodes CDR1 WNHNN and CDR2 SYGVQD (reference sequence). CDR3 in amino acids: CASSDDLGANEQFF. In nucleotides, the CDR3 is TGCGCCAGCAGTGATGACTTGGGGGCGAATGAGCAGTTCTTC.

The genes are TRBV6-2 or TRBV6-3 and TRBJ1-2; 8 bases match TRBD1. J gave up 4 bases and V 6 bases, and 13 bases lay outside the gene matches. CDR3 length: 16 residues. In germline, CDR1 is MNHEY, CDR2 SVGEGT. CDR3: CASSSWTGLDLYGYTF. The CDR3 region has the DNA TGTGCCAGCAGCTCCTGGACAGGGCTAGACCTCTATGGCTACACCTTC.

This clone appeared a single time. This sequence joins TRBV27 and TRBJ2-1, with 9 positions matching TRBD2. The CDR3 spans 14 residues. Unmatched junction bases numbered 6, after V lost 8 bases and J lost 4 bases. The V gene's germline CDR1 is MNHEY and CDR2 SMNVEV (reference sequence). CDR3 in DNA: TGTGCCAGCTCCGGACTAGCGTCTTACAATGAGCAGTTCTTC. This encodes CASSGLASYNEQFF.

This chain links TRBV6-5 with TRBJ2-1; 10 positions match TRBD2. The CDR3 length is 12 residues. V lost 8 bases and J lost 13; bases outside the gene matches: 8. Germline CDR1 reads MNHEY; CDR2 reads SVGAGI. The CDR3 here is CASSGASGRQFF. CDR3 coding DNA: TGTGCCAGCTCTGGGGCTAGCGGGAGACAGTTCTTC.

This sequence joins TRBV19 and TRBJ2-3; weak D call: TRBD2 (5 bases). The length of the CDR3 is 15 residues. Trimming took 3 bases from V and 2 from J, leaving 12 bases between them. Germline V gives CDR1 LNHDA, CDR2 SQIVND (reference sequence). CDR3 coding DNA: TGTGCCAGTAGTATTCGGTTAGCGAACACAGATACGCAGTATTTT. Residues: CASSIRLANTDTQYF.

The chain employs TRBV23-1 and TRBJ2-2; D gene uncertain. TRBV23-1 is an ORF; its function is uncertain. The CDR3 has 16 residues. The V gene lost 4 bases and the J gene lost 0 bases, with 12 bases spanning the gap. The CDR3 DNA follows: TGCGCCAGCAGTCTACAGATTTACGCGAACACCGGGGAGCTGTTTTTT. Protein: CASSLQIYANTGELFF.

The chain employs TRBV7-2 and TRBJ2-5, with D possibly TRBD1 on 6 matching bases. Germline CDR1 reads SGHTA; CDR2 reads FQGNSA. The CDR3 has 14 residues. Trimming pared 1 base from V and 4 bases from J, leaving 10 bases between. CDR3 DNA sequence: TGTGCCAGCAGCTTAGTTACAGGGACAGAGACCCAGTACTTC. It translates to CASSLVTGTETQYF.

The V and J genes are TRBV7-9 and TRBJ1-6; TRBD1 might be the D (5 bases). Between the trimmed V and J ends, which lost 4 bases and 9 bases, there was a span of 10 bases. CDR1 is SEHNR and CDR2 is FQNEAQ in the germline V gene (reference sequence). The CDR3 runs 13 residues. CDR3: CASSSQGGSPLHF. Written as DNA, the CDR3 is TGTGCCAGCAGCTCGCAGGGCGGTTCACCCCTCCACTTT.

The gene calls are TRBV7-2 and TRBJ1-4, with 8 bases matching TRBD1. The CDR3 loop spans 14 amino acids. With V trimmed by 2 bases and J by 7 bases, 3 bases remained unmatched. Germline V lookup: CDR1 SGHTA, CDR2 FQGNSA. This CDR3 is CASSLQGAGEKLFF. The CDR3 nucleotides are TGTGCCAGCAGCTTACAGGGGGCCGGTGAAAAACTGTTTTTT.

This chain uses TRBV7-2 with TRBJ2-7; possibly TRBD1 for D (5 bases). The CDR3 is 14 amino acids. The ends were cut back, 1 base at V and 6 bases at J, with 13 bases in the middle. Germline loops: CDR1 SGHTA, CDR2 FQGNSA. This chain's CDR3 is CASSLGQGSREQYF. DNA of the CDR3: TGTGCCAGCAGCTTAGGCCAGGGATCACGCGAGCAGTACTTC.

This clone was counted a single time. The V gene is TRBV29-1, the J gene TRBJ1-1; tentative D call: TRBD1 (5 bases). The V gene's germline CDR1 is SQVTM and CDR2 ANQGSEA. V was shortened by 8 bases and J by 1 base, with 14 bases between the two germline ends. The CDR3 extends over 13 amino acids. The CDR3 DNA is TGCAGCCTCCATCCGACAGAGAACACTGAAGCTTTCTTT. Protein product: CSLHPTENTEAFF.

The genes are TRBV5-4 and TRBJ1-2, with D possibly matching TRBD1 (5 bases). Trimming took 4 bases from V and 4 from J, leaving 11 bases between them. The CDR3 totals 13 residues. Germline V gene data show CDR1 as SGHNT and CDR2 as YYREEE (reference sequence). The CDR3 is CASSAGRSYGYTF. The CDR3 DNA reads TGTGCCAGCAGCGCGGGGCGGAGCTATGGCTACACCTTC. The variable domain in full, completed from reference TRBV5-4 and TRBJ1-2, reads ETGVTQSPTHLIKTRGQQVTLRCSSQSGHNTVSWYQQALGQGPQFIFQYYREEENGRGNFPPRFSGLQFPNYSSELNVNALELDDSALYLCASSAGRSYGYTFGSGTRLTVV.

The V call is TRBV12-5, the J call TRBJ2-1, with 7 bases fitting TRBD1. The junction had 3 bases not matched to a gene; V was cut back by 4 bases and J by 0 bases. Germline CDR1 LGHNT, CDR2 FRNRAP. The CDR3 totals 15 residues. The CDR3 DNA is TGTGCTAGTGGTTCGACAGGGTACTCCTACAATGAGCAGTTCTTC. Its protein product is CASGSTGYSYNEQFF.

J is TRBJ1-6 and V is TRBV25-1, with D possibly TRBD1 on 5 matching bases. The CDR3 consists of 14 residues. In germline, CDR1 is MGHDK, CDR2 SYGVNS. The V end lost 2 bases, the J end lost 7 bases, and 9 bases lay between the germline ends. The CDR3 sequence is CASSEQGTNSPLHF. CDR3 DNA: TGTGCCAGCAGTGAACAGGGAACGAATTCACCCCTCCACTTT.

The chain uses TRBV5-6 and TRBJ2-4; D unclear. Germline V CDR1 and CDR2: SGHDT, YYEEEE. V dropped 0 bases and J dropped 0 bases, with 4 bases sitting between them. The CDR3 extends over 14 amino acids. Here the CDR3 reads CASSLGRAKNIQYF. The CDR3 nucleotides read TGTGCCAGCAGCTTGGGTAGAGCCAAAAACATTCAGTACTTC.

V and J are TRBV6-2 or TRBV6-3 and TRBJ2-6; the match to TRBD1 covers 10 bases. There are 18 residues in the CDR3. The V segment lost 5 bases and the J segment 0 bases; nucleotides outside the gene matches: 7. CDR1 and CDR2 from the germline V gene are MNHEY and SVGEGT. The CDR3 DNA reads TGTGCCAGCAGTCACAGGGACAGGGGAGACTCTGGGGCCAACGTCCTGACTTTC. Protein: CASSHRDRGDSGANVLTF.